Shown below are 18 T cell receptor beta chains from a single sample sequenced in a study of spatial heterogeneity in lung cancer (dated by TCRdb to about 2019). Library method: 5' RACE. Reads for this sample came from a NextSeq 500. The public sequencing data were trimmed at Q25 with fastp and processed into clonotypes with MiXCR by TCRdb, which kept only in-frame beta chains. Rows are combined by CDR3 protein, so each entry shows the most common genes and DNA. The sample has just over 75,000 distinct CDR3 sequences on record, 7.5% to 9.5% of them singletons. Under 8% of the sample is held by the ten biggest clonotypes. The time point label here, explained by the study, means: sample taken at primary tumor resection. The material was PBMCs, obtained at surgery. These TCRs come from a male donor with early-stage non-small cell lung cancer.

By share, this clonotype counts as medium-sized (0.01 to 0.1%). CDR3 bases: TGCAGCGTTGAAATCATATCCAAGGCTTTCTTT. It is translated as CSVEIISKAFF. This rearrangement joins TRBV29-1 to TRBJ1-1; D call uncertain. In germline, CDR1 is SQVTM, CDR2 ANQGSEA. V was shortened by 2 bases and J by 11 bases, with 12 bases between the two germline ends. This CDR3 has 11 residues.

This clonotype was picked up a small number of times. The rearrangement joins TRBV7-9 to TRBJ1-1, with D possibly being TRBD1 (5 bases). This CDR3 contains 15 residues. V was shortened by 5 bases and J by 2 bases, with 15 bases between the two germline ends. In germline, CDR1 is SEHNR, CDR2 FQNEAQ (reference sequence). CDR3 region: CASSLLRQLNTEAFF. The DNA of the CDR3 is TGTGCCAGCAGCCTCCTACGACAGCTCAACACTGAAGCTTTCTTT.

This clonotype was detected many times. The chain joins TRBV2 to TRBJ1-4; D gene unclear. This CDR3 region has 16 residues. Trimming took 3 bases from V and 3 from J, leaving 14 bases between them. Germline CDR1 SNHLY, CDR2 FYNNEI. CDR3 sequence: CASSESDGRPNEKLFF. The CDR3 DNA reads as TGTGCCAGCAGTGAGTCGGATGGTCGTCCTAATGAAAAACTGTTTTTT.

This clonotype was found many times. The chain has TRBV7-2 and TRBJ2-3; 7 bases agree with TRBD2. Germline loops: CDR1 SGHTA, CDR2 FQGNSA. J lost 6 bases, V lost 6 bases, and 12 bases had no gene match. CDR3 size: 15 residues. The CDR3 protein is CASSRLGLVTDTQYF. The CDR3 DNA reads TGTGCCAGCAGTCGCCTTGGACTAGTCACTGATACGCAGTATTTT.

In its sample, this clonotype was seen many times. This sequence joins TRBV20-1 and TRBJ1-5, with no clear D. The germline V and J ends were trimmed by 5 bases and 0 bases, with 8 bases remaining between them. Germline V gives CDR1 DFQATT, CDR2 SNEGSKA (reference sequence). The CDR3 sequence is 13 residues long. The CDR3 coding sequence is TGCAGTGCTGCAGAGTCTAGCAATCAGCCCCAGCATTTT. Translation gives CSAAESSNQPQHF.

This clonotype was seen repeatedly, ten times or more. This rearrangement joins TRBV3-1 to TRBJ2-3; 9 nucleotides match TRBD2. Germline V gives CDR1 LGHDT, CDR2 YNNKEL (reference sequence). V gave up 4 bases and J gave up 0 bases; unmatched junction bases: 5. This CDR3 is 16 amino acids long. CDR3 region: CASSPGLATSTDTQYF. The DNA of the CDR3 is TGTGCCAGCAGCCCCGGACTAGCGACTAGCACAGATACGCAGTATTTT.

Ten or more counts support this clonotype. The V and J genes are TRBV7-2 and TRBJ1-1, with a tentative D call TRBD1 (5 bases). The CDR3 consists of 13 residues. The V gene's germline CDR1 is SGHTA and CDR2 FQGNSA. Trimming removed 7 bases at V and 0 bases at J, with 9 bases between. The CDR3 here is CASKQGMNTEAFF. The CDR3, as DNA: TGTGCCAGCAAGCAGGGAATGAACACTGAAGCTTTCTTT.

This clonotype was seen many times. This chain joins TRBV20-1 and TRBJ1-5; D not resolved. CDR3 length equals 12 residues. Germline lookup yields CDR1 DFQATT and CDR2 SNEGSKA (reference sequence). V was trimmed by 0 bases and J by 6 bases, leaving 6 bases between them. As DNA, the CDR3 is TGCAGTGCTAGAGATACGGTTCAGCCCCAGCATTTT. Protein: CSARDTVQPQHF.

The sample holds many counts of this clonotype. This sequence joins TRBV11-2 and TRBJ2-5; D not certain. The germline CDR1 and CDR2 sequences are SGHAT and FQNNGV. Trimming removed 5 bases at V and 3 bases at J, with 13 bases between. The CDR3 extends over 14 amino acids. The CDR3 DNA follows: TGTGCCAGCAGCCCCCGACTGGGAAAAGAGACCCAGTACTTC. Its protein product is CASSPRLGKETQYF.

Only a few counts were recorded for this clonotype. This sequence joins TRBV5-1 and TRBJ2-7; a possible D gene is TRBD1 (5 bases). The CDR3 runs 15 residues. The V gene lost 0 bases and the J gene lost 6 bases, with 16 bases spanning the gap. Germline lookup yields CDR1 SGHRS and CDR2 YFSETQ. CDR3 sequence reads: CASSLDWQGKGEQYF. The CDR3 nucleotides read TGCGCCAGCAGCTTGGACTGGCAGGGTAAGGGCGAGCAGTACTTC.

The sample holds a few counts of this clonotype. The CDR3: CAISESGSNQPQHF. In nucleotides, the CDR3 is TGTGCCATCAGTGAGTCAGGTAGCAATCAGCCCCAGCATTTT. The chain employs TRBV10-3 and TRBJ1-5; the D is unclear. Germline V CDR1 and CDR2: ENHRY, SYGVKD. CDR3 length: 14 amino acids. Trimming shortened V by 0 bases and J by 0 bases, and 3 bases separated the two germline ends.

This clonotype has a count of ten or more. The chain employs TRBV6-2 or TRBV6-3 and TRBJ1-4; 8 bases fit TRBD1. V gave up 5 bases and J gave up 7 bases; unmatched junction bases: 6. CDR3 length equals 14 residues. In germline, CDR1 is MNHEY, CDR2 SVGEGT. The CDR3 DNA is TGTGCCAGCAGTCTGCAGGGGGCTGGTGAAAAACTGTTTTTT. It encodes CASSLQGAGEKLFF.

This clonotype was seen many times. The gene calls are TRBV25-1 and TRBJ1-3; 7 positions agree with TRBD1. V shed 3 bases, J shed 4 bases, and the junction held 6 bases outside the gene matches. The germline V gene has CDR1 MGHDK and CDR2 SYGVNS. The CDR3 is made up of 15 amino acids. The DNA of the CDR3 is TGTGCCAGCAGTGACTCCGGGACAGCCGGAAACACCATATATTTT. This gives the protein CASSDSGTAGNTIYF.

This clonotype was seen repeatedly, ten times or more. V usage is TRBV12-3 or TRBV12-4 and J usage is TRBJ1-2; perhaps TRBD1 as D (6 bases). The CDR3 contains 16 residues. Trimming shortened V by 5 bases and J by 2 bases, and 18 bases separated the two germline ends. CDR3 amino acids: CASSQGTPPWNYGYTF. DNA for the CDR3: TGTGCCAGCAGTCAAGGGACACCTCCCTGGAACTATGGCTACACCTTC.

The V call is TRBV29-1, the J call TRBJ2-1, with 10 bases fitting TRBD2. Trimming cost V 2 bases and J 6 bases; bases outside gene matches: 10. The CDR3 runs 16 residues. Germline V lookup: CDR1 SQVTM, CDR2 ANQGSEA. CDR3 region: CSVEWLAGDTRNEQFF. The CDR3 coding sequence is TGCAGCGTTGAATGGCTAGCGGGAGACACCCGCAATGAGCAGTTCTTC.

This clonotype was picked up a small number of times. The chain is built from TRBV6-2 or TRBV6-3 and TRBJ2-1, with 11 bases identical to TRBD2. V trimming: 8 bases; J trimming: 8 bases; junction bases outside the gene matches: 8. This CDR3 has 14 residues. From germline, CDR1 is MNHEY and CDR2 SVGEGT. This CDR3 is CASQLAGGTYEQFF. CDR3 DNA sequence: TGTGCCAGCCAGTTAGCGGGAGGGACATATGAGCAGTTCTTC.

This clonotype was recorded many times. The V gene is TRBV6-6, the J gene TRBJ1-5; D is perhaps TRBD1 (6 bases). Germline loops: CDR1 MNHNY, CDR2 SVGAGI (reference sequence). The ends were cut back, 6 bases at V and 7 bases at J, with 16 bases in the middle. The CDR3 loop spans 14 amino acids. In DNA, the CDR3 is TGTGCCAGCAGCCTCCTCAGGGGAAGCCAGCCCCAGCATTTT. Residues: CASSLLRGSQPQHF.

This clonotype was counted ten times or more. V is TRBV10-2 and J is TRBJ2-5; TRBD1 is a possible D gene (6 bases). The germline V and J ends were trimmed by 3 bases and 4 bases, with 6 bases remaining between them. This CDR3 spans 12 amino acids. The germline V gene has CDR1 WSHSY and CDR2 SAAADI. CDR3 residues: CASSEQGETQYF. The CDR3 DNA follows: TGCGCCAGCAGTGAACAGGGAGAGACCCAGTACTTC.